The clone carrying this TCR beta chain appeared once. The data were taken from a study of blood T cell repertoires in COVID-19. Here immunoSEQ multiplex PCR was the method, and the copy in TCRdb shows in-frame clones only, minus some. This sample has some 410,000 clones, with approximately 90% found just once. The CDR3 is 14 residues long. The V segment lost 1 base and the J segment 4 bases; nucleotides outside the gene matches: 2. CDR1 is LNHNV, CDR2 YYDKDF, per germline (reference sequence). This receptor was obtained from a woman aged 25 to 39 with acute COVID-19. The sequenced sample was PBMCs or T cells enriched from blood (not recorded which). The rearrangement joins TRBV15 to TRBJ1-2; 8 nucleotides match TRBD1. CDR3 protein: CATSRGTGFYGYTF. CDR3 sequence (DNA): TGTGCCACCAGCAGAGGGACAGGGTTCTATGGCTACACCTTC. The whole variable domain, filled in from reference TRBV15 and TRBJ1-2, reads DAMVIQNPRYQVTQFGKPVTLSCSQTLNHNVMYWYQQKSSQAPKLLFHYYDKDFNNEADTPDNFQSRRPNTSFCFLDIRSPGLGDTAMYLCATSRGTGFYGYTFGSGTRLTVV.